One sample yielded the 29 T cell receptor beta chains listed below, sequenced in a study of shared clonotypes between healthy human individuals. TCRdb's table, derived via immunoSEQ multiplex PCR, lists solely in-frame clones and lacks some. The table shows approximately 470,000 clones, with 60% to 80% occurring only once. The sequenced sample was PBMCs. These receptors were obtained from a woman aged 40 to 50 in good health. Some clones in this sample may be carry-over from other donors' samples.

This clone appeared a single time. The chain uses TRBV18 and TRBJ2-7, with D possibly TRBD2 on 5 matching bases. There are 12 residues in the CDR3. Germline V gene data show CDR1 as KGHSH and CDR2 as LQKENI. V was cut by 2 bases and J by 7 bases, with 9 bases left in between. The CDR3 bases are TGTGCCAGCTCACCAGTCCCGGGGGAGCAGTACTTC. This gives the protein CASSPVPGEQYF. The full variable domain, its missing parts supplied by reference TRBV18 and TRBJ2-7, is NAGVMQNPRHLVRRRGQEARLRCSPMKGHSHVYWYRQLPEEGLKFMVYLQKENIIDESGMPKERFSAEFPKEGPSILRIQQVVRGDSAAYFCASSPVPGEQYFGPGTRLTVT.

The chain is built from TRBV30 and TRBJ1-1, with TRBD1 matching 10 bases. V lost 7 bases, J lost 4 bases, and 6 bases stayed unmatched. The CDR3 runs 13 residues. Germline assignment: CDR1 GTSNPN and CDR2 SVGIG (reference sequence). For the CDR3, the DNA is TGTGCCTCCCGTGGGACAGGGGTCACTGAAGCTTTCTTT. Protein sequence: CASRGTGVTEAFF.

This chain joins TRBV18 and TRBJ1-6; D ambiguous. The CDR3 loop spans 18 amino acids. Between the trimmed V and J ends, which lost 5 bases and 7 bases, there was a span of 24 bases. Germline CDR1 is KGHSH and CDR2 is LQKENI. The CDR3 bases are TGTGCCAGCTCATTATTCTCCCCCGCAGGAGAAGGGAATTCACCCCTCCACTTT. Translating gives CASSLFSPAGEGNSPLHF. Using reference TRBV18 and TRBJ1-6 for the parts outside the CDR3, the full variable domain is NAGVMQNPRHLVRRRGQEARLRCSPMKGHSHVYWYRQLPEEGLKFMVYLQKENIIDESGMPKERFSAEFPKEGPSILRIQQVVRGDSAAYFCASSLFSPAGEGNSPLHFGNGTRLTVT.

The chain recombines TRBV7-9 with TRBJ2-1; 8 nucleotides align to TRBD1. The CDR3 consists of 15 residues. V lost 5 bases to trimming and J lost 4 bases; unmatched junction nucleotides: 7. The germline CDR1 and CDR2 sequences are SEHNR and FQNEAQ (reference sequence). Written as DNA, the CDR3 is TGTGCCAGCAGCCCCAGGGGGCAGGGGTACAATGAGCAGTTCTTC. This sequence encodes CASSPRGQGYNEQFF.

This sequence joins TRBV5-5 and TRBJ1-2; 11 nucleotides agree with TRBD1. The CDR3 covers 15 residues. The trim removed 4 bases at V and 4 bases at J, leaving 6 bases unmatched. Germline assignment: CDR1 SGHKS and CDR2 YYEKEE (reference sequence). The CDR3 DNA is TGTGCCAGCAGCCCCGGGACAGGGGGTCTCTATGGCTACACCTTC. The encoded protein is CASSPGTGGLYGYTF.

V and J are TRBV28 and TRBJ2-7; 9 bases align to TRBD1. The CDR3 consists of 16 residues. Germline V gene lookup returns CDR1 MDHEN and CDR2 SYDVKM. V shed 7 bases and J 1 base; nucleotides not matched to a gene: 11. CDR3 amino acids: CASTGQGDSSSYEQYF. Written as DNA, the CDR3 is TGTGCCAGCACGGGACAGGGCGATAGTAGTTCCTACGAGCAGTACTTC.

This clone was detected a few times. The rearrangement uses TRBV7-8 and TRBJ2-1, with D possibly being TRBD2 (5 bases). The ends were cut back, 2 bases at V and 4 bases at J, with 24 bases in the middle. The CDR3 runs 19 residues. Germline lookup yields CDR1 SGHVS and CDR2 FQNEAQ. CDR3: CASSLIRAKSLRGYNEQFF. The CDR3 DNA sequence: TGTGCCAGCAGCTTAATTCGGGCCAAATCCCTCCGGGGTTACAATGAGCAGTTCTTC. Using reference TRBV7-8 and TRBJ2-1 for the parts outside the CDR3, the full variable domain is GAGVSQSPRYKVAKRGQDVALRCDPISGHVSLFWYQQALGQGPEFLTYFQNEAQLDKSGLPSDRFFAERPEGSVSTLKIQRTQQEDSAVYLCASSLIRAKSLRGYNEQFFGPGTRLTVL.

Details on this clone: This is likely an artifact of a read error, given a far larger clone one base away. The rearrangement links TRBV7-8 to TRBJ2-2; TRBD1 is a possible D gene (5 bases). V lost 3 bases, J lost 1 base, and 6 bases lay in between. The CDR3 extends over 14 amino acids. Germline assignment: CDR1 SGHVS and CDR2 FQNEAQ. Here the CDR3 reads CASSFDRNTGELFF. The CDR3 nucleotides are TGTGCCAGCAGCTTCGACAGGAACACCGGGGAGCTGTTTTTT.

V usage is TRBV6-5 and J usage is TRBJ1-1; unclear D gene. From germline, CDR1 is MNHEY and CDR2 SVGAGI. V lost 1 base and J lost 0, with 3 bases in between. This CDR3 has 13 amino acids. In DNA form, the CDR3 reads TGTGCCAGCAGTTACTTGCTGAACACTGAAGCTTTCTTT. Its translation is CASSYLLNTEAFF.

This clone was recorded a few times. The gene calls are TRBV21-1 and TRBJ1-5. TRBV21-1 represents a pseudogene. The CDR3 loop spans 16 amino acids. The CDR3 DNA reads as TGTGCCAGCAGCAGGGTCGGCCCTTATAGCAATCAGCCCCAGCATTTT. Its protein product is CASSRVGPYSNQPQHF.

J is TRBJ1-4 and V is TRBV7-9; possible D gene TRBD1, 5 bases. Germline assignment: CDR1 SEHNR and CDR2 FQNEAQ (reference sequence). Trimming took off 6 bases at V and 3 bases at J, with 14 bases between the two ends. The length of the CDR3 is 15 residues. CDR3: CASSPPGGSNEKLFF. The CDR3 DNA sequence: TGTGCCAGCAGTCCCCCGGGGGGGTCTAATGAAAAACTGTTTTTT. Supplemented by reference TRBV7-9 and TRBJ1-4, the full variable domain reads DTGVSQNPRHKITKRGQNVTFRCDPISEHNRLYWYRQTLGQGPEFLTYFQNEAQLEKSRLLSDRFSAERPKGSFSTLEIQRTEQGDSAMYLCASSPPGGSNEKLFFGSGTQLSVL.

This clone was observed a few times. The chain joins TRBV28 to TRBJ2-3; TRBD2 matches at 11 bases. Germline-derived CDR1 and CDR2 are MDHEN and SYDVKM. The V and J ends lost 4 bases and 5 bases, in that order; junction bases with no gene match: 8. This CDR3 has 16 residues. CDR3 amino acids: CASSSPGLAVRDTQYF. The CDR3 nucleotides read TGTGCCAGCAGTTCCCCGGGACTAGCGGTTCGAGATACGCAGTATTTT.

The chain is built from TRBV5-6 and TRBJ2-3; D is uncertain. Trimming stripped 5 bases from V and 3 bases from J, with 13 bases between. Per the germline V gene, CDR1 is SGHDT and CDR2 is YYEEEE. This CDR3 has 14 amino acids. CDR3 nucleotide sequence: TGTGCCAGCAGACTTGGTCAGACTACAGATACGCAGTATTTT. This encodes CASRLGQTTDTQYF.

The rearrangement joins TRBV4-2 to TRBJ1-6, with a tentative D call TRBD1 (6 bases). Germline V lookup: CDR1 LGHNA, CDR2 YNFKEQ. V lost 1 base to trimming and J lost 11 bases, with 18 bases between them. The CDR3 consists of 16 residues. The CDR3 DNA reads TGTGCCAGCAGCCAAGTAGGGGGAAGGCCTGGTCCACCCCTCCACTTT. The encoded protein is CASSQVGGRPGPPLHF.

The chain recombines TRBV9 with TRBJ2-1; D is unclear. Trimming cost V 0 bases and J 5 bases, with 12 bases left between them. The CDR3 runs to 15 residues. Germline assignment: CDR1 SGDLS and CDR2 YYNGEE. The CDR3 loop is CASSVAYKPNNEQFF. The CDR3 DNA reads TGTGCCAGCAGCGTAGCTTATAAACCAAACAATGAGCAGTTCTTC.

The chain carries TRBV5-1 and TRBJ1-1; 9 bases match TRBD1. The V gene end was trimmed by 4 bases and the J gene end by 2 bases; junction bases not matched to a gene: 6. The germline V gene encodes CDR1 SGHRS and CDR2 YFSETQ. The length of the CDR3 is 15 residues. The CDR3 bases are TGCGCCAGCAGCCCCTGGACAGGGGAAAACACTGAAGCTTTCTTT. Its translation: CASSPWTGENTEAFF. Full variable domain (missing parts from reference TRBV5-1 and TRBJ1-1): KAGVTQTPRYLIKTRGQQVTLSCSPISGHRSVSWYQQTPGQGLQFLFEYFSETQRNKGNFPGRFSGRQFSNSRSEMNVSTLELGDSALYLCASSPWTGENTEAFFGQGTRLTVV.

V and J are TRBV27 and TRBJ1-2; no clear D gene. V was trimmed by 5 bases and J by 5 bases, leaving 12 bases between them. Germline CDR1 and CDR2: MNHEY and SMNVEV (reference sequence). The CDR3 runs 13 residues. This chain's CDR3 is CASSIKGMYGYTF. As DNA, the CDR3 is TGTGCCAGCAGTATTAAAGGGATGTATGGCTACACCTTC.

This clone was counted a single time. The V call is TRBV6-5, the J call TRBJ1-2; D is unresolved. Per the germline V gene, CDR1 is MNHEY and CDR2 is SVGAGI. Trimming took off 2 bases at V and 8 bases at J, with 12 bases between the two ends. The CDR3 is made up of 13 amino acids. The CDR3 spells CASSYLALGGYTF. The CDR3 nucleotides read TGTGCCAGCAGTTACCTGGCTTTGGGGGGCTACACCTTC.

The chain has TRBV29-1 and TRBJ1-1, with no clear D. Germline CDR1 is SQVTM and CDR2 is ANQGSEA. The CDR3 runs 13 residues. Trimming stripped 5 bases from V and 1 base from J, with 11 bases between. In DNA, the CDR3 is TGCAGCGTTACCCTCGGAGGGAACACTGAAGCTTTCTTT. It translates to CSVTLGGNTEAFF.

The chain employs TRBV7-9 and TRBJ2-7; maybe TRBD2 (6 bases). The CDR3 has 13 amino acids. Germline V gene lookup returns CDR1 SEHNR and CDR2 FQNEAQ (reference sequence). V lost 3 bases and J lost 6, with 12 bases in between. CDR3 sequence: CASSLRVGGEQYF. CDR3 sequence (DNA): TGTGCCAGCAGCTTGAGAGTGGGGGGCGAGCAGTACTTC.

This chain joins TRBV11-1 and TRBJ2-3; D remains unclear. The CDR3 loop spans 19 amino acids. Germline CDR1 is SGHAT and CDR2 is FQDESV (reference sequence). V lost 5 bases, J lost 0 bases, and 24 bases lay in between. Here the CDR3 DNA reads TGTGCCAGCAGCCCTTTCCCAAGACGGCTCTCCCCTAGCACAGATACGCAGTATTTT. Its translation is CASSPFPRRLSPSTDTQYF.

This clone was detected only a few times. The chain uses TRBV19 and TRBJ2-2; 10 bases line up with TRBD2. V lost 7 bases to trimming and J lost 7 bases; unmatched junction nucleotides: 6. This CDR3 comprises 14 residues. Germline values: CDR1 LNHDA, CDR2 SQIVND (reference sequence). CDR3 bases: TGTGCCAGTAAAGCGGGAGGGCTGCTCGGGGAGCTGTTTTTT. Translating gives CASKAGGLLGELFF.

This sequence joins TRBV5-5 and TRBJ1-1; D gene uncertain. CDR1 and CDR2 (germline): SGHKS, YYEKEE (reference sequence). This CDR3 spans 14 amino acids. Trimming stripped 3 bases from V and 1 base from J, with 10 bases between. Here the CDR3 reads CASSSTDGNTEAFF. As DNA, the CDR3 is TGTGCCAGCAGCTCTACGGACGGGAACACTGAAGCTTTCTTT.

The chain combines TRBV6-1 with TRBJ1-5; D not resolved. Germline V gene lookup returns CDR1 MNHNS and CDR2 SASEGT. Trimming left V 2 bases short and J 5 bases short, with 1 base between. The CDR3 length is 11 residues. CDR3 residues: CASSEHQPQHF. CDR3 nucleotide sequence: TGTGCCAGCAGTGAACATCAGCCCCAGCATTTT.

The chain is built from TRBV11-3 and TRBJ2-3; TRBD2 matches at 9 bases. Germline CDR1 reads SGHNT; CDR2 reads YENEEA. The CDR3 runs to 16 residues. Trimming took 5 bases from V and 2 from J; bases not matched to a gene: 8. CDR3 region: CASSRRLAGFTDTQYF. The CDR3 DNA follows: TGTGCCAGCAGCCGACGGCTAGCGGGGTTCACAGATACGCAGTATTTT.

The chain has TRBV7-9 and TRBJ2-1; TRBD1 matches 7 bases. This CDR3 spans 14 amino acids. V lost 1 base to trimming and J lost 8 bases; unmatched junction nucleotides: 5. CDR1 is SEHNR and CDR2 is FQNEAQ in the germline V gene (reference sequence). CDR3 coding DNA: TGTGCCAGCAGCTTAGGGGGACAGTCTCATGAGCAGTTCTTC. This codes for CASSLGGQSHEQFF.

This rearrangement joins TRBV21-1 to TRBJ2-7; the D call of TRBD1 is as the table states it, not checked on the DNA. TRBV21-1 is reported as a pseudogene. This CDR3 has 15 amino acids. For the CDR3, the DNA is TGTGCCAGCAGCAAACGGGGACAACCTCCCGGAGAGCAGTACTTC. Protein product: CASSKRGQPPGEQYF.

The chain carries TRBV4-3 and TRBJ1-4; no definite D call. Trimming took off 4 bases at V and 7 bases at J, with 10 bases between the two ends. Germline lookup yields CDR1 LGHNA and CDR2 YSLEER. The CDR3 has 13 amino acids. CDR3 sequence (DNA): TGCGCCAGCAGCCCCTCCGCCGGTGAAAAACTGTTTTTT. This gives the protein CASSPSAGEKLFF.

This clone has only one observation. This chain links TRBV7-8 with TRBJ2-5; no reliable D call. Judging by the DNA end, TRBJ2-7 fits better; the J call may be wrong. Germline-derived CDR1 and CDR2 are SGHVS and FQNEAQ. The CDR3 spans 12 residues. The DNA of the CDR3 is TGTGCCAGCAGTTACAGCCGGAACGAGCAGTACTTC. Its protein is CASSYSRNEQYF.